The T cell receptor (beta chain) described here comes from a study of shared clonotypes between healthy human individuals. Naive CD8 isolation took CD45RO-negative cells positively selected for CCR7 and excluded terminally differentiated effector memory CD45RA+ cells. CDR3 length equals 13 residues. Per the germline V gene, CDR1 is LNHDA and CDR2 is SQIVND (reference sequence). Trimming cost V 0 bases and J 3 bases, with 5 bases left between them. Deep was the level used in running the assay. Some clones are missing from TCRdb's copy, which holds only in-frame ones; the method was immunoSEQ multiplex PCR. This sample has roughly 2.1 million clones, with more than 85% found just once.

Sequenced material: naive CD8+ T cells from PBMCs. The chain is built from TRBV19 and TRBJ1-1; D is unclear. This sequence was found in a man aged 18 to 29 in good health. Some clones in this sample may be carry-over from other donors' samples. Written as DNA, the CDR3 is TGTGCCAGTAGTATAGAGTTTTACACTGAAGCTTTCTTT. Amino acid sequence: CASSIEFYTEAFF. The full variable domain, completed using reference TRBV19 and TRBJ1-1, is DGGITQSPKYLFRKEGQNVTLSCEQNLNHDAMYWYRQDPGQGLRLIYYSQIVNDFQKGDIAEGYSVSREKKESFPLTVTSAQKNPTAFYLCASSIEFYTEAFFGQGTRLTVV.